This T cell receptor (beta chain) was recovered during a study of T cell responses to AZD1222 COVID-19 vaccine. General study findings and limits: Spike-specific TCR breadth and depth both grew after two AZD1222 doses. The study found vaccine-associated CD4 TCRs spanning spike, dominant at 160-218 and 743-854. Possibly, clonal diversity was underestimated; donors were largely white British and included more females. Reportedly, nearly half the spike-specific TCRs target unmutated variant regions.

The table came from immunoSEQ multiplex PCR; TCRdb's copy has only in-frame clones and leaves some out. This table has 90,000 to 150,000 clones, around 90% appearing once. Concerning this clone: Its specificity is not known.

In germline, CDR1 is LGHDT, CDR2 YNNKEL (reference sequence). CDR3 length: 14 residues. Trimming pared 4 bases from V and 7 bases from J, leaving 17 bases between. The receptor's source is an adult in good health. The sequencing here drew on peripheral blood, taken on day 0 of AZD1222 vaccination. The J gene is TRBJ2-7, the V gene TRBV3-1 (or the pseudogene TRBV3-2); no clear D. CDR3 sequence: CASSPIPGFVEQYF. DNA of the CDR3: TGTGCCAGCAGCCCCATCCCGGGTTTCGTTGAGCAGTACTTC.